This T cell receptor beta chain stems from a study of beta chain features in type 1 diabetes. Overall study results and limits: TCRB CDR3 length was moderately but significantly reduced in all four CD4+ subsets of Type 1 diabetes patients. A pattern of fewer insertions and more deletions at VDJ junctions was seen in type 1 diabetes patients.

Reverse transcribing all isolated RNA meant expressed TCRB transcripts were sequenced. Sequencing was performed with immunoSEQ multiplex PCR; in TCRdb, only in-frame clones are kept and a portion is missing. The profile covers hundreds of thousands of clones, with over 12% appearing a single time and roughly 0.04% taken by the ten largest. CDR1 SGDLS and CDR2 YYNGEE come from the germline V gene. The J segment lost 4 bases and the V segment lost 0 bases, leaving 5 bases of the junction unmatched. This CDR3 comprises 15 residues. About this clone: Its antigen is not known.

This clonotype was sampled from a man aged 18 to 30 with type 1 diabetes. Specimen: naive CD4+ T cells from blood. This chain uses TRBV9 with TRBJ1-1, with 8 nucleotides matching TRBD1. CDR3 in amino acids: CASSVVGQGGTEAFF. The CDR3 coding sequence is TGTGCCAGCAGCGTAGTAGGACAGGGCGGCACTGAAGCTTTCTTT.